The 18 T cell receptor beta chains in this list originate from one sample, sequenced in a study of T cell responses to AZD1222 COVID-19 vaccine (dated by TCRdb to the early 2020s). The library was produced with the immunoSEQ multiplex PCR assay. This immuneACCESS table, as held by TCRdb, lists in-frame sequences with V and J called but not all clones. Of the missing ones, under half trace to an unresolved V gene in checked studies; the others have no known cause. The sample contains roughly 100,000 clones, roughly 84% of them found a single time. The ten largest clones capture over 15% of the sample. Sample time point, as interpreted from the label and publication: baseline before first vaccination. The material was peripheral blood, obtained on day 0 of AZD1222 vaccination. These TCRs come from an adult in good health.

The chain employs TRBV15 and TRBJ1-2; 8 bases match TRBD1. In germline, CDR1 is LNHNV, CDR2 YYDKDF (reference sequence). J was trimmed by 2 bases and V by 3 bases; bases with no gene match: 8. This CDR3 is 16 amino acids long. The CDR3 is CATSRGRGLNNYGYTF. The CDR3 nucleotides are TGTGCCACCAGCAGGGGCAGGGGGCTCAACAACTATGGCTACACCTTC.

This chain's CDR3 is CATSDSRARINQPQHF. CDR3 coding DNA: TGTGCCACCAGTGATTCACGGGCTCGGATTAATCAGCCCCAGCATTTT. The chain carries TRBV24-1 and TRBJ1-5; unclear D gene. V was cut by 2 bases and J by 4 bases, with 14 bases left in between. The length of the CDR3 is 16 residues. CDR1 is KGHDR, CDR2 SFDVKD, per germline.

The rearrangement links TRBV25-1 to TRBJ2-1, with D tentatively TRBD2 (5 bases). With 3 bases removed from V and 8 bases from J, the gap between germline ends came to 14 bases. Germline assignment: CDR1 MGHDK and CDR2 SYGVNS. CDR3 size: 14 residues. The CDR3 here is CASSDGGPPDEQFF. The CDR3, as DNA: TGTGCCAGCAGTGATGGAGGTCCTCCGGATGAGCAGTTCTTC.

The genes are TRBV30 and TRBJ1-2; maybe TRBD1 (5 bases). The CDR3 totals 11 residues. Trimming pared 0 bases from V and 7 bases from J, leaving 6 bases between. Per germline, CDR1 GTSNPN and CDR2 SVGIG (reference sequence). The CDR3 here is CAWSVGGGYTF. The CDR3 region has the DNA TGTGCCTGGAGTGTTGGGGGTGGCTACACCTTC.

The table lists this clone with a few counts. The chain uses TRBV18 and TRBJ2-2, with D unclear. Deletions cut 5 bases from V and 1 base from J, with 11 bases between. Germline assignment: CDR1 KGHSH and CDR2 LQKENI. The CDR3 loop spans 15 amino acids. DNA of the CDR3: TGTGCCAGCTCAGCCAGCTGGCTGAACACCGGGGAGCTGTTTTTT. This translates into CASSASWLNTGELFF.

This chain links TRBV9 with TRBJ2-1, with 7 positions matching TRBD2. V shed 0 bases, J shed 7 bases, and the junction held 7 bases outside the gene matches. Germline CDR1 reads SGDLS; CDR2 reads YYNGEE. The CDR3 runs to 15 residues. CDR3 DNA sequence: TGTGCCAGCAGCGTAGGGCTAGCGGTCGTAAATGAGCAGTTCTTC. Translating gives CASSVGLAVVNEQFF.

The chain combines TRBV9 with TRBJ2-1; D unresolved. Between the trimmed V and J ends, which lost 4 bases and 5 bases, there was a span of 4 bases. Per germline, CDR1 SGDLS and CDR2 YYNGEE. This CDR3 has 11 residues. CDR3 DNA: TGTGCCAGCAGCATCCACAATGAGCAGTTCTTC. This gives the protein CASSIHNEQFF.

This chain joins TRBV11-3 and TRBJ1-4, with unresolved D. V dropped 5 bases and J dropped 3 bases, with 13 bases sitting between them. CDR1 SGHNT and CDR2 YENEEA come from the germline V gene. The CDR3 covers 15 residues. The CDR3 DNA follows: TGTGCCAGCAGCACTTACCCCGGGCCTAATGAAAAACTGTTTTTT. Residues: CASSTYPGPNEKLFF. The full variable domain, in which reference TRBV11-3 and TRBJ1-4 provide the parts outside the CDR3, is EAGVVQSPRYKIIEKKQPVAFWCNPISGHNTLYWYLQNLGQGPELLIRYENEEAVDDSQLPKDRFSAERLKGVDSTLKIQPAELGDSAVYLCASSTYPGPNEKLFFGSGTQLSVL.

The CDR3: CASGLKPILAGADTQYF. CDR3 nucleotide sequence: TGTGCTAGTGGTTTGAAACCCATACTAGCGGGAGCCGATACGCAGTATTTT. The J gene is TRBJ2-3, the V gene TRBV12-5; 11 nucleotides align to TRBD2. The CDR3 spans 17 residues. Per germline, CDR1 LGHNT and CDR2 FRNRAP. Trimming took 2 bases from V and 6 from J; bases not matched to a gene: 10.

J is TRBJ1-2 and V is TRBV7-9; tentatively, D is TRBD1 (6 bases). The CDR3 sequence is 14 residues long. The ends were cut back, 5 bases at V and 6 bases at J, with 16 bases in the middle. Germline V CDR1 and CDR2: SEHNR, FQNEAQ (reference sequence). The CDR3: CASSGGGMKDGYTF. In DNA form, the CDR3 reads TGTGCCAGCAGCGGAGGGGGAATGAAGGATGGCTACACCTTC.

V usage is TRBV6-5 and J usage is TRBJ1-1, with a possible D match to TRBD1 (5 bases). The CDR3 spans 14 residues. V lost 3 bases and J lost 7, with 15 bases in between. CDR1 is MNHEY and CDR2 is SVGAGI in the germline V gene. The chain's CDR3 is CASSYSGGFFEAFF. For the CDR3, the DNA is TGTGCCAGCAGTTATTCTGGGGGGTTCTTTGAAGCTTTCTTT.

This chain links TRBV19 with TRBJ1-2; D gene ambiguous. This CDR3 is built from 14 residues. The germline gives CDR1 LNHDA, CDR2 SQIVND (reference sequence). V was pared by 3 bases and J by 6 bases, with 14 bases between. CDR3 amino acids: CASSINGQPHGYTF. CDR3 nucleotide sequence: TGTGCCAGTAGTATTAATGGGCAGCCACATGGCTACACCTTC.

The CDR3 sequence: CAIRLGQNTGELFF. Written as DNA, the CDR3 is TGTGCCATCAGGCTGGGACAGAACACCGGGGAGCTGTTTTTT. This chain links TRBV10-3 with TRBJ2-2; a weak D match, TRBD1 (6 bases). Germline values: CDR1 ENHRY, CDR2 SYGVKD. This CDR3 has 14 residues. Trimming shortened V by 6 bases and J by 1 base, and 9 bases separated the two germline ends.

CDR3 coding DNA: TGTGCCACTTCCCAAAGCGGGACGGTTATCAATGAGCAGTTCTTC. As protein: CATSQSGTVINEQFF. The chain uses TRBV19 and TRBJ2-1, with TRBD2 matching over 7 bases. The germline gives CDR1 LNHDA, CDR2 SQIVND (reference sequence). The CDR3 covers 15 residues. J was trimmed by 6 bases and V by 10 bases; bases with no gene match: 15.

CDR3 in DNA: TGCGCCAGCAGAGCTGAGCCGGGAAGCTCTGGAAACACCATATATTTT. This codes for CASRAEPGSSGNTIYF. This rearrangement joins TRBV5-1 to TRBJ1-3; D uncertain. CDR1 is SGHRS and CDR2 is YFSETQ in the germline V gene. V was cut by 5 bases and J by 0 bases, with 15 bases left in between. The CDR3 loop spans 16 amino acids.

V is TRBV14 and J is TRBJ1-1; unclear D gene. CDR1 and CDR2 (germline): SGHDN, FVKESK. The CDR3 extends over 13 amino acids. Trimming removed 0 bases at V and 4 bases at J, with 6 bases between. This CDR3 reads CASSQDLSTEAFF. CDR3 in DNA: TGTGCCAGCAGCCAAGATCTATCCACTGAAGCTTTCTTT.

Only a few counts were recorded for this clone. The rearrangement links TRBV6-4 to TRBJ2-5; D uncertain. The CDR3 runs 13 residues. V gave up 5 bases and J gave up 4 bases, with 11 bases separating them. From germline, CDR1 is MRHNA and CDR2 SNTAGT. CDR3 amino acids: CASSLTPSETQYF. In nucleotides, the CDR3 is TGTGCCAGCAGTCTGACGCCATCAGAGACCCAGTACTTC.

The rearrangement joins TRBV24-1 to TRBJ2-2; possible D gene TRBD2, 6 bases. With 3 bases removed from V and 9 bases from J, the gap between germline ends came to 10 bases. The CDR3 extends over 13 amino acids. CDR1 KGHDR and CDR2 SFDVKD come from the germline V gene. The CDR3 nucleotides read TGTGCCACCAGTGATGCGGGACTTCGGGAGCTGTTTTTT. Protein sequence: CATSDAGLRELFF.